At least ten counts were recorded for the clone carrying this TCR beta chain. The target antigen is unknown. J gave up 4 bases and V 7 bases, and 8 bases lay outside the gene matches. This CDR3 is 14 amino acids long. Absence of ophthalmopathy progression within 18 months defined stable Graves' hyperthyroidism. Patients with uncontrolled infections, other autoimmune diseases, pregnancy or lactation were excluded. This sample is drawn from a study of T cells in Graves' hyperthyroidism and ophthalmopathy. General study points: Ophthalmopathy cases were set apart from stable hyperthyroidism by a 13 V-J model.

RNA transcripts gave rise to amplified TCR beta CDR3 regions. The study used the HTBI primer set for a first-round RT-PCR of the TCR CDR3. TCRdb independently ran MiXCR on the multiplex PCR reads; one entry per CDR3 protein. The table shows around 350,000 distinct CDR3 sequences, with roughly 25% occurring only once. The material sequenced was blood. V usage is TRBV12-3 or TRBV12-4 and J usage is TRBJ2-7; 9 bases line up with TRBD1. This clonotype was obtained from a man aged 45-60 years with Graves' hyperthyroidism. DNA of the CDR3: TGTGCCAGCACCTTACAGGGGGCGCGGTACGAGCAGTACTTC. Protein sequence: CASTLQGARYEQYF.